This T cell receptor beta chain was observed in a study of blood T cell repertoires in COVID-19. For the study at large: Sample material is recorded as cDNA or gDNA derived from T cells, B-cell-depleted T cells, or PBMCs.

V dropped 3 bases and J dropped 7 bases, with 10 bases sitting between them. The CDR3 sequence is 13 residues long. Germline loops: CDR1 DFQATT, CDR2 SNEGSKA (reference sequence). As originally analysed: Amplification from reference gene primers served as the basis for estimated nucleated cell counts. Method: immunoSEQ multiplex PCR; TCRdb's copy keeps in-frame clones and lacks some. Clone size and V and J calls were adopted from that table, with D and trimming inferred from the DNA. The sample lists about 120,000 clones; around four fifths were seen once. This chain uses TRBV20-1 with TRBJ1-6; D is undetermined. The sequence came from a man younger than 40 with acute or convalescent COVID-19. The source material was peripheral blood. The chain's CDR3 is CSASLGINSPLHF. The CDR3 DNA reads as TGCAGTGCTAGTCTCGGGATCAATTCACCCCTCCACTTT.